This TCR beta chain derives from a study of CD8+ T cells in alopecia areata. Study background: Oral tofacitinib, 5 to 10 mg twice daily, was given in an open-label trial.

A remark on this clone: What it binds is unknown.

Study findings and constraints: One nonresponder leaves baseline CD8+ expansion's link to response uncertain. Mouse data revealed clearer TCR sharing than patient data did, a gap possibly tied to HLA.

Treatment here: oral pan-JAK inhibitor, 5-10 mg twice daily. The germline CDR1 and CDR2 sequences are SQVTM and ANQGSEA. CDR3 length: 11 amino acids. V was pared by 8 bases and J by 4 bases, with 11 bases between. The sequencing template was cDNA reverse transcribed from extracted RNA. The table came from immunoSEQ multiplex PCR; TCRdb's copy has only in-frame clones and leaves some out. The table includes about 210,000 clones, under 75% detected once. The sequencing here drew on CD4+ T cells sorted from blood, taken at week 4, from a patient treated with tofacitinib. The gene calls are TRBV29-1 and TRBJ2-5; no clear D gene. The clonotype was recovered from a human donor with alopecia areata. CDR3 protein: CSHTVGETQYF. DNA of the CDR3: TGCAGCCACACGGTGGGAGAGACCCAGTACTTC.